A selection of T cell receptor beta chains follows, all from one sample in a study of CD8 T cells in ankylosing spondylitis. TCRdb reprocessed the 5' RACE reads with MiXCR, giving one entry per CDR3 protein. The table includes around 490,000 distinct CDR3 sequences, about 5% detected once. Sequenced sample: blood, either unsorted or a sorted T cell fraction (not recorded which). These receptors all come from a male donor with ankylosing spondylitis. The CDR3 runs from the conserved cysteine through the conserved F or W. A D gene is named only where the DNA matches it firmly. Not every row has a clone size; where given, it reads once, few, many or a size class.

V	D	J	size	CDR3	DNA
TRBV4-2	TRBD2	TRBJ2-5	many	CASSQVVAGPQETQYF	TGTGCCAGCAGCCAAGTTGTAGCGGGGCCGCAAGAGACCCAGTACTTC
TRBV5-1	-	TRBJ2-2	many	CASSLNRTSIRRELFF	TGCGCCAGCAGCTTGAACAGGACGTCGATCCGCCGGGAGCTGTTTTTT
TRBV20-1	-	TRBJ2-1	many	CSARVPSGNEQFF	TGCAGTGCTAGAGTTCCCTCGGGGAATGAGCAGTTCTTC
TRBV20-1	-	TRBJ1-1	many	CSARRMGENTEAFF	TGCAGTGCTAGACGTATGGGAGAGAACACTGAAGCTTTCTTT
TRBV5-6	-	TRBJ2-7	many	CASSFQDSSYEQYF	TGTGCCAGCAGTTTCCAGGACTCTTCCTACGAGCAGTACTTC
TRBV20-1	-	TRBJ1-3	few	CSASPGTSGNTIYF	TGCAGTGCCAGTCCCGGGACGTCTGGAAACACCATATATTTT
TRBV5-1	-	TRBJ2-5	many	CASSLGQTTMTQYF	TGCGCCAGCAGCTTGGGACAAACAACGATGACCCAGTACTTC
TRBV12-3/TRBV12-4	-	TRBJ1-1	many	CASSRNSQGNTEAFF	TGTGCCAGCAGTCGGAATTCCCAGGGGAACACTGAAGCTTTCTTT
TRBV5-6	-	TRBJ1-2	many	CASSYGRDHGYTF	TGTGCCAGCAGCTATGGCAGGGACCATGGCTACACCTTC
TRBV20-1	TRBD2	TRBJ2-3	many	CSASRLAGGTDTQYF	TGCAGTGCTAGCCGACTAGCGGGGGGCACAGATACGCAGTATTTT
TRBV3-1	TRBD2	TRBJ2-3	-	CASSRGPSGGADTQYF	TGTGCCAGCAGCCGAGGACCTTCTGGGGGGGCAGATACGCAGTATTTT
TRBV20-1	-	TRBJ2-4	many	CSARDLGSGPENIQYF	TGCAGTGCTAGAGACCTCGGAAGCGGCCCTGAAAACATTCAGTACTTC
TRBV7-9	-	TRBJ1-6	many	CASSADSRMSPLHF	TGTGCCAGCAGCGCCGACAGCCGAATGTCACCCCTCCACTTT
TRBV5-1	TRBD1	TRBJ2-7	many	CASSLTGAHEQYF	TGCGCCAGCAGCTTAACAGGGGCCCACGAGCAGTACTTC
TRBV7-8	TRBD1	TRBJ1-6	few	CASSLALTGTRRPLHF	TGTGCCAGCAGCTTAGCCTTGACAGGGACCCGCAGGCCCCTCCACTTT
TRBV6-1	-	TRBJ2-7	many	CASSRSGVHEQYF	TGTGCCAGCAGCCGTTCGGGAGTCCACGAGCAGTACTTC
TRBV20-1	TRBD2	TRBJ2-1	many	CSARLSLSGSGYNEQFF	TGCAGTGCTAGACTGAGCCTTAGCGGGAGCGGGTACAATGAGCAGTTCTTC
TRBV20-1	-	TRBJ1-4	many	CSAGHRREEKLFF	TGCAGTGCTGGACACCGGCGGGAGGAAAAACTGTTTTTT
TRBV3-1	TRBD1	TRBJ2-1	few	CASSDRGGDYNEQFF	TGTGCCAGCAGCGACAGGGGGGGCGACTACAATGAGCAGTTCTTC
TRBV20-1	-	TRBJ2-7	few	CSARVAGLRSYEQYF	TGCAGTGCTAGAGTGGCCGGGCTAAGGTCCTACGAGCAGTACTTC
TRBV7-8	-	TRBJ1-5	many	CASSLVRNQPQHF	TGTGCCAGCAGCTTAGTCCGAAATCAGCCCCAGCATTTT
TRBV7-6	-	TRBJ2-7	few	CASSRESAGGGEQYF	TGTGCCAGCAGCCGAGAGAGTGCCGGGGGTGGTGAGCAGTACTTC
TRBV25-1	TRBD1	TRBJ1-6	many	CASSRDRGPHSPLHF	TGTGCCAGCAGCCGGGACAGGGGGCCGCATTCACCCCTCCACTTT
TRBV5-1	-	TRBJ2-2	many	CASSFQGGTNTGELFF	TGCGCCAGCAGCTTCCAAGGGGGGACGAACACCGGGGAGCTGTTTTTT
TRBV4-1	-	TRBJ2-3	once	CASSQGVGRRADTQYF	TGCGCCAGCAGCCAAGGGGTAGGGAGAAGGGCAGATACGCAGTATTTT
TRBV7-2	-	TRBJ2-7	many	CASSWDVPYEQYF	TGTGCCAGCAGCTGGGACGTGCCCTACGAGCAGTACTTC
TRBV27	-	TRBJ2-5	few	CASSPPPGLGRETQYF	TGTGCCAGCAGTCCCCCCCCAGGTCTGGGAAGGGAGACCCAGTACTTC
TRBV28	-	TRBJ1-5	few	CASSSRRYGAILGQPQHF	TGTGCCAGCAGTTCGCGGAGGTATGGGGCAATCTTAGGTCAGCCCCAGCATTTT
TRBV20-1	-	TRBJ2-7	many	CSATGLQTTYEQYF	TGCAGTGCCACGGGACTGCAGACGACCTACGAGCAGTACTTC
TRBV4-3	TRBD1	TRBJ1-2	few	CASSQGGQGVGYGYTF	TGCGCCAGCAGCCAAGGGGGACAGGGTGTGGGGTATGGCTACACCTTC
TRBV20-1	-	TRBJ2-2	many	CSAKDQVLTGELFF	TGCAGTGCTAAGGACCAAGTCTTGACCGGGGAGCTGTTTTTT
TRBV20-1	TRBD2	TRBJ2-5	few	CSARDNAGVLETQYF	TGCAGTGCCAGGGATAATGCGGGGGTGTTAGAGACCCAGTACTTC
TRBV7-9	-	TRBJ1-4	-	CASSSKGGTGEKLFF	TGTGCCAGCAGCTCCAAAGGGGGAACAGGCGAAAAACTGTTTTTT
TRBV4-3	TRBD2	TRBJ2-1	-	CASSQDLAGLGSYEQFF	TGCGCCAGCAGCCAAGATCTTGCGGGACTAGGTTCCTATGAGCAGTTCTTC
TRBV7-2	-	TRBJ1-4	many	CASSLDRRNEKLFF	TGTGCCAGCAGCTTAGACAGACGTAATGAAAAACTGTTTTTT
TRBV7-9	-	TRBJ2-7	many	CASSPEYEQYF	TGTGCCAGCAGCCCTGAATACGAGCAGTACTTC
TRBV5-1	-	TRBJ2-1	many	CASSLAGIQFGPGSWFF	-
TRBV20-1	TRBD1	TRBJ1-2	many	CSASGTGPNYGYTF	TGCAGTGCATCGGGGACAGGGCCTAACTATGGCTACACCTTC
TRBV12-3/TRBV12-4	TRBD1	TRBJ2-7	many	CASSETLWTGHYEQYF	TGTGCCAGCAGTGAAACGTTGTGGACAGGACACTACGAGCAGTACTTC
TRBV6-5	TRBD2	TRBJ2-7	many	CASSYNGLATYEQYF	TGTGCCAGCAGTTACAACGGACTAGCAACCTACGAGCAGTACTTC
TRBV20-1	-	TRBJ2-1	many	CSANYGTPNNEQFF	TGCAGTGCTAACTACGGGACTCCAAACAATGAGCAGTTCTTC
TRBV4-3	-	TRBJ1-1	many	CASSQARGSNTEAFF	TGCGCCAGCAGCCAAGCACGGGGTTCGAACACTGAAGCTTTCTTT
TRBV7-9	-	TRBJ1-3	many	CASSPGPGKSGNTIYF	TGTGCCAGCAGCCCCGGACCGGGAAAATCTGGAAACACCATATATTTT
TRBV28	-	TRBJ1-1	many	CASTKGNTEAFF	TGTGCCAGCACCAAGGGGAACACTGAAGCTTTCTTT
TRBV5-1	-	TRBJ2-7	many	CASSLTRVFHEQYF	TGCGCCAGCAGCTTGACCAGGGTATTCCACGAGCAGTACTTC
TRBV5-1	-	TRBJ2-7	many	CASSLLVGLEQYF	TGCGCCAGCAGCTTGTTGGTGGGGTTGGAGCAGTACTTC
TRBV5-1	-	TRBJ2-7	many	CASSPAGTQLYEQYF	TGCGCCAGCAGCCCTGCCGGGACACAGCTCTACGAGCAGTACTTC
TRBV6-5	TRBD2	TRBJ2-7	-	CASSYSRGTRGEQYF	TGTGCCAGCAGTTACTCGAGGGGGACTAGAGGCGAGCAGTACTTC
TRBV4-3	-	TRBJ1-4	few	CASSDKIQGPTNEKLFF	TGCGCCAGCAGCGATAAGATTCAGGGACCAACTAATGAAAAACTGTTTTTT